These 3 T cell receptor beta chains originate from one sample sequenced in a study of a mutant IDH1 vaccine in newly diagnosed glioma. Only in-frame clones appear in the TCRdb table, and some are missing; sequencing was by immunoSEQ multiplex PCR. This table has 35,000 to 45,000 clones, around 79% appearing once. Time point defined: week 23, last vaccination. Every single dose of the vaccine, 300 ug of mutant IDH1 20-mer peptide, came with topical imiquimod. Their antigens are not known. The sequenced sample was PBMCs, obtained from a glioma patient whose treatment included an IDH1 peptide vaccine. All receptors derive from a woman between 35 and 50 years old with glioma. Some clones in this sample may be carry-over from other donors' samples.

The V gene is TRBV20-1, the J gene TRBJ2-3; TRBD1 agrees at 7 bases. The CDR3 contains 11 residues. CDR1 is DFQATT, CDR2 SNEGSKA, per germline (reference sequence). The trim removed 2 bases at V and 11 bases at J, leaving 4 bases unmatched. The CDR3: CSARLQGMQYF. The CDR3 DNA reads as TGCAGTGCTAGATTACAGGGGATGCAGTATTTT.

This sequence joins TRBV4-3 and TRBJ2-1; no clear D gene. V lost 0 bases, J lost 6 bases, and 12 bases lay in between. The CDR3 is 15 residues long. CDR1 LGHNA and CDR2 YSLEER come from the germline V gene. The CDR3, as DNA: TGCGCCAGCAGCCAAGACCGCACAGTGTCCAATGAGCAGTTCTTC. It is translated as CASSQDRTVSNEQFF.

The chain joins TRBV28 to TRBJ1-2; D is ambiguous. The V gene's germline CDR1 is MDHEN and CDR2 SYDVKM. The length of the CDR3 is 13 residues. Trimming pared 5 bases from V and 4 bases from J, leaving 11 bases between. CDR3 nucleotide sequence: TGTGCCAGCAGTCAACCTAATACCTATGGCTACACCTTC. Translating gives CASSQPNTYGYTF.